These 23 T cell receptor beta chains were sequenced from one sample in a study of cytomegalovirus exposure and HLA in healthy donors. Clones were read by immunoSEQ multiplex PCR, and TCRdb kept only the in-frame ones, dropping some. The table includes about 88,000 clones, about four fifths detected once. The specimen sequenced was PBMCs. These receptors all stem from a woman aged 18-35 years in good health and CMV-seropositive.

This clone was recorded at least ten times. This chain uses TRBV14 with TRBJ1-1, with unresolved D. V lost 6 bases to trimming and J lost 4 bases, with 9 bases between them. The CDR3 contains 12 residues. From germline, CDR1 is SGHDN and CDR2 FVKESK. CDR3 protein: CASSFISTEAFF. The CDR3 nucleotides are TGTGCCAGCAGTTTTATTTCCACTGAAGCTTTCTTT.

V usage is TRBV6-1 and J usage is TRBJ1-2, with TRBD1 identical over 11 bases. The CDR3 totals 14 residues. The germline gives CDR1 MNHNS, CDR2 SASEGT. V lost 10 bases to trimming and J lost 3 bases; unmatched junction nucleotides: 7. The CDR3 spells CAMSPGQGDYGYTF. The CDR3, as DNA: TGTGCCATGTCGCCGGGACAGGGGGACTATGGCTACACCTTC.

The chain uses TRBV19 and TRBJ2-5, with D maybe TRBD1 (5 bases). V was pared by 5 bases and J by 13 bases, with 26 bases between. CDR3 length equals 15 residues. CDR1 is LNHDA and CDR2 is SQIVND in the germline V gene (reference sequence). In DNA form, the CDR3 reads TGTGCCAGTAGTCCAAGGGCCCTCACCGAGTTGGGGCTGTACTTC. Residues: CASSPRALTELGLYF. Drawing the rest from reference TRBV19 and TRBJ2-5, the complete variable domain is DGGITQSPKYLFRKEGQNVTLSCEQNLNHDAMYWYRQDPGQGLRLIYYSQIVNDFQKGDIAEGYSVSREKKESFPLTVTSAQKNPTAFYLCASSPRALTELGLYFGPGTRLLVL.

This chain uses TRBV7-9 with TRBJ2-1; D is possibly TRBD1 (6 bases). V was cut by 5 bases and J by 14 bases, with 16 bases left in between. The germline V gene encodes CDR1 SEHNR and CDR2 FQNEAQ (reference sequence). CDR3 length equals 12 residues. The CDR3 nucleotides are TGTGCCAGCAGCGGAACAGGGCTCCCCAAGTTCTTC. This gives the protein CASSGTGLPKFF.

The gene calls are TRBV7-2 and TRBJ1-4, with a weak D call TRBD1 (6 bases). Trimming pared 1 base from V and 8 bases from J, leaving 17 bases between. This CDR3 comprises 16 residues. Looked up from germline, CDR1 is SGHTA and CDR2 is FQGNSA. The CDR3 DNA follows: TGTGCCAGCAGCTTAGTAATTGGACGGGGGGGCGAAAAACTGTTTTTT. Amino acid sequence: CASSLVIGRGGEKLFF.

The chain combines TRBV9 with TRBJ2-1; 9 bases line up with TRBD1. The CDR3 is 16 residues long. Germline trimming cut 3 bases from V and 9 bases from J; bases unmatched to any gene: 13. Germline V gene data show CDR1 as SGDLS and CDR2 as YYNGEE. The DNA for the CDR3 is TGTGCCAGCAGCGCACCGGGACAGGGCTCGTGGGGTGAGCAGTTCTTC. Amino acid sequence: CASSAPGQGSWGEQFF.

The chain carries TRBV7-3 and TRBJ2-7, with D possibly TRBD2 on 7 matching bases. V lost 5 bases, J lost 7 bases, and 15 bases lay in between. Germline V gene data show CDR1 as SGHTA and CDR2 as FQGTGA. The CDR3 extends over 13 amino acids. Here the CDR3 reads CASSLGGAGEQYF. The CDR3 DNA is TGTGCCAGCAGCCTAGGGGGGGCTGGTGAGCAGTACTTC.

CDR3 sequence: CASSLLTGTSGGAYEQYF. CDR3 coding DNA: TGCGCCAGCAGCCTATTAACCGGGACTAGCGGGGGAGCGTACGAGCAGTACTTC. V usage is TRBV4-3 and J usage is TRBJ2-7, with 14 bases matching TRBD2. The germline CDR1 and CDR2 sequences are LGHNA and YSLEER. The CDR3 is 18 residues long. With V trimmed by 4 bases and J by 4 bases, 12 bases remained unmatched.

The chain employs TRBV29-1 and TRBJ2-7; tentative D call: TRBD1 (6 bases). Trimming left V 5 bases short and J 0 bases short, with 11 bases between. The CDR3 spans 13 residues. Germline V CDR1 and CDR2: SQVTM, ANQGSEA. CDR3 residues: CSVLTGSSYEQYF. CDR3 bases: TGCAGCGTTCTGACAGGAAGCTCCTACGAGCAGTACTTC.

The chain combines TRBV28 with TRBJ2-3; 8 nucleotides agree with TRBD1. Trimming at V came to 5 bases and at J to 3 bases, leaving 1 base not matched to a gene. There are 13 residues in the CDR3. Per the germline V gene, CDR1 is MDHEN and CDR2 is SYDVKM. The CDR3 DNA reads TGTGCCAGCAGTCGGACAGGGACAGATACGCAGTATTTT. Residues: CASSRTGTDTQYF.

The gene calls are TRBV7-6 and TRBJ1-5, with TRBD1 matching over 11 bases. CDR3 size: 15 residues. Germline V gene sequence: CDR1 SGHVS, CDR2 FNYEAQ. Trimming took 5 bases from V and 7 from J; bases not matched to a gene: 7. The CDR3 reads CASSPGQGAGQPQHF. CDR3 DNA: TGTGCCAGCAGCCCCGGACAGGGGGCCGGGCAGCCCCAGCATTTT. The entire variable domain, with the rest obtained from reference TRBV7-6 and TRBJ1-5, is as follows: GAGVSQSPRYKVTKRGQDVALRCDPISGHVSLYWYRQALGQGPEFLTYFNYEAQQDKSGLPNDRFSAERPEGSISTLTIQRTEQRDSAMYRCASSPGQGAGQPQHFGDGTRLSIL.

The table lists this clone with a few counts. The J gene is TRBJ1-6, the V gene TRBV6-1; TRBD1 aligns across 9 bases. The germline CDR1 and CDR2 sequences are MNHNS and SASEGT. The CDR3 spans 15 residues. V was pared by 7 bases and J by 8 bases, with 9 bases of the junction left unmatched. The CDR3 DNA reads TGTGCCAGCAATGGGAGACAGGGGGATCATTCACCCCTCCACTTT. Amino acid sequence: CASNGRQGDHSPLHF.

This clone was recorded a few times. The rearrangement joins TRBV19 to TRBJ1-5; the D is unclear. The CDR3 sequence is 15 residues long. Germline CDR1 LNHDA, CDR2 SQIVND (reference sequence). V lost 5 bases and J 6 bases, leaving 17 bases between the germline ends. The CDR3 loop reads CASSESGGRRQPQHF. The CDR3 DNA sequence: TGTGCCAGTAGTGAGTCGGGCGGGAGGCGTCAGCCCCAGCATTTT.

The chain carries TRBV9 and TRBJ2-3; TRBD2 is a possible D gene (5 bases). Germline V gives CDR1 SGDLS, CDR2 YYNGEE. The CDR3 covers 15 residues. V lost 5 bases, J lost 10 bases, and 23 bases lay in between. The CDR3 nucleotides are TGTGCCAGCAGTCCCCTTTCGGTGAGCGGTCAACCGCAGTATTTT. Protein: CASSPLSVSGQPQYF.

The chain carries TRBV7-9 and TRBJ2-3; 11 positions match TRBD2. The CDR3 extends over 18 amino acids. Germline assignment: CDR1 SEHNR and CDR2 FQNEAQ (reference sequence). The V gene end was trimmed by 5 bases and the J gene end by 5 bases; junction bases not matched to a gene: 15. The CDR3: CASSQRGTLAGAQDTQYF. The CDR3 nucleotides are TGTGCCAGCAGCCAAAGGGGGACACTAGCGGGGGCCCAAGATACGCAGTATTTT. The variable domain in full, completed from reference TRBV7-9 and TRBJ2-3, reads DTGVSQNPRHKITKRGQNVTFRCDPISEHNRLYWYRQTLGQGPEFLTYFQNEAQLEKSRLLSDRFSAERPKGSFSTLEIQRTEQGDSAMYLCASSQRGTLAGAQDTQYFGPGTRLTVL.

The chain recombines TRBV6-1 with TRBJ1-6; 11 bases align to TRBD1. The CDR3 consists of 15 residues. J lost 9 bases, V lost 10 bases, and 11 bases had no gene match. The V gene's germline CDR1 is MNHNS and CDR2 SASEGT. The CDR3 coding sequence is TGTGCCAATCTACGGACAGGGGGCTCGTCTTCACCCCTCCACTTT. It is translated as CANLRTGGSSSPLHF.

The CDR3 DNA sequence: TGTGCCAGCAGACTGACAGGGGTGAACACTGAAGCTTTCTTT. It specifies CASRLTGVNTEAFF. J is TRBJ1-1 and V is TRBV2, with 8 nucleotides matching TRBD1. The CDR3 length is 14 residues. With V trimmed by 6 bases and J by 0 bases, 3 bases remained unmatched. The germline V gene encodes CDR1 SNHLY and CDR2 FYNNEI.

The chain links TRBV4-2 to TRBJ2-7, with D perhaps TRBD1 (6 bases). Between the trimmed V and J ends, which lost 0 bases and 4 bases, there was a span of 19 bases. CDR3 length equals 17 residues. Germline loops: CDR1 LGHNA, CDR2 YNFKEQ. DNA of the CDR3: TGTGCCAGCAGCCAAGAGATCCCGCCCGGACAGCGATACGAGCAGTACTTC. Its protein is CASSQEIPPGQRYEQYF.

CDR3 bases: TGTGCCAGCTCGACAGGGGTGGCCAAAAACATTCAGTACTTC. Translation gives CASSTGVAKNIQYF. This chain uses TRBV18 with TRBJ2-4; TRBD1 matches 8 bases. Germline V CDR1 and CDR2: KGHSH, LQKENI. The length of the CDR3 is 14 residues. The V gene end was trimmed by 6 bases and the J gene end by 1 base; junction bases not matched to a gene: 2. The full variable domain, with the rest looked up from reference TRBV18 and TRBJ2-4, is NAGVMQNPRHLVRRRGQEARLRCSPMKGHSHVYWYRQLPEEGLKFMVYLQKENIIDESGMPKERFSAEFPKEGPSILRIQQVVRGDSAAYFCASSTGVAKNIQYFGAGTRLSVL.

The chain has TRBV19 and TRBJ2-7, with D maybe TRBD2 (5 bases). The CDR3 spans 14 residues. From germline, CDR1 is LNHDA and CDR2 SQIVND (reference sequence). V was shortened by 5 bases and J by 0 bases, with 11 bases between the two germline ends. The DNA of the CDR3 is TGTGCCAGTAGTCCCTTAGCGAACTCCTACGAGCAGTACTTC. Amino acid sequence: CASSPLANSYEQYF.

The V and J genes are TRBV6-4 and TRBJ1-1; possible D gene TRBD1, 6 bases. Germline loops: CDR1 MRHNA, CDR2 SNTAGT. The V and J ends lost 6 bases and 4 bases respectively, with 15 bases between them. The CDR3 contains 14 residues. CDR3: CASRVGQYSTEAFF. CDR3 coding DNA: TGTGCCAGCAGGGTGGGACAATACAGCACTGAAGCTTTCTTT.

This clone has just one count. This sample includes further DNA sequences coding for the same CDR3. The V and J genes are TRBV2 and TRBJ2-5; D ambiguous. This CDR3 comprises 12 residues. Trimming removed 5 bases at V and 2 bases at J, with 6 bases between. Germline lookup yields CDR1 SNHLY and CDR2 FYNNEI. Here the CDR3 DNA reads TGTGCCAGCAGTCCGGGTCAAGAGACCCAGTACTTC. It translates to CASSPGQETQYF.

This chain connects TRBV4-1 to TRBJ1-2; no definite D call. The CDR3 covers 15 residues. Germline V gives CDR1 MGHRA, CDR2 YSYEKL. Trimming removed 1 base from V and 3 bases from J, with 12 bases in between. Here the CDR3 reads CASSQGQAQDYGYTF. The CDR3 DNA sequence: TGCGCCAGCAGCCAAGGGCAGGCGCAAGACTATGGCTACACCTTC.